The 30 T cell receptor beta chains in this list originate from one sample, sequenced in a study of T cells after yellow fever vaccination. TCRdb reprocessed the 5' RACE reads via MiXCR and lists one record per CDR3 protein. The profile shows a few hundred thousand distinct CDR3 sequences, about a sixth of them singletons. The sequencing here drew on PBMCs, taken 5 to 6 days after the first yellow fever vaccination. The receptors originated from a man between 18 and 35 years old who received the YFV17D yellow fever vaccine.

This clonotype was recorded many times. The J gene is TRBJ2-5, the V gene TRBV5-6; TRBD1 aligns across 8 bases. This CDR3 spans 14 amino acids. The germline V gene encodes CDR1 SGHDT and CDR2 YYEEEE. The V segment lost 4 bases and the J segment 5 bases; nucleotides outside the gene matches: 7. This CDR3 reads CASSTPGTGETQYF. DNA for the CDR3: TGTGCCAGCAGCACACCCGGGACAGGCGAGACCCAGTACTTC. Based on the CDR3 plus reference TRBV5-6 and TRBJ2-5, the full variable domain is DAGVTQSPTHLIKTRGQQVTLRCSPKSGHDTVSWYQQALGQGPQFIFQYYEEEERQRGNFPDRFSGHQFPNYSSELNVNALLLGDSALYLCASSTPGTGETQYFGPGTRLLVL.

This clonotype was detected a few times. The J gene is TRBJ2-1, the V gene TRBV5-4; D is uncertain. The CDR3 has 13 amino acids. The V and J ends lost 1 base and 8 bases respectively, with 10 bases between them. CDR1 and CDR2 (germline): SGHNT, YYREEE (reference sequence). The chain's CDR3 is CASSLMGLHEQFF. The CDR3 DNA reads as TGTGCCAGCAGCTTGATGGGGTTACATGAGCAGTTCTTC. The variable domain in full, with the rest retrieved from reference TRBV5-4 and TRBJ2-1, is ETGVTQSPTHLIKTRGQQVTLRCSSQSGHNTVSWYQQALGQGPQFIFQYYREEENGRGNFPPRFSGLQFPNYSSELNVNALELDDSALYLCASSLMGLHEQFFGPGTRLTVL.

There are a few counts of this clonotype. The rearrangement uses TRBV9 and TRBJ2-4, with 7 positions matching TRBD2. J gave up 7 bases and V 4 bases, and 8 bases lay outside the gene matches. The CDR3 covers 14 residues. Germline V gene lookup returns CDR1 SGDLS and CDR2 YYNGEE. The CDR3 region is CASSPGGSGNIQYF. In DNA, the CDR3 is TGTGCCAGCAGCCCGGGGGGATCGGGCAACATTCAGTACTTC.

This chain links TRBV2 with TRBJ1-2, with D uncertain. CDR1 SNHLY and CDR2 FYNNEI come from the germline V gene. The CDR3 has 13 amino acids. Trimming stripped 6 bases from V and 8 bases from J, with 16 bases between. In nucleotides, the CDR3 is TGTGCCAGCAGGACCCCCTCAGTTGAAGGCTACACCTTC. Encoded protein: CASRTPSVEGYTF. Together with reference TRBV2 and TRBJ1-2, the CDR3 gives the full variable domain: EPEVTQTPSHQVTQMGQEVILRCVPISNHLYFYWYRQILGQKVEFLVSFYNNEISEKSEIFDDQFSVERPDGSNFTLKIRSTKLEDSAMYFCASRTPSVEGYTFGSGTRLTVV.

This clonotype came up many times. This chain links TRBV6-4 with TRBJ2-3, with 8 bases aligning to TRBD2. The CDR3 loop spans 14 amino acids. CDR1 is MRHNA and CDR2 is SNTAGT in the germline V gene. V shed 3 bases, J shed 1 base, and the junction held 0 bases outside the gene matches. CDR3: CASSERGGTDTQYF. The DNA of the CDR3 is TGTGCCAGCAGTGAGCGGGGGGGCACAGATACGCAGTATTTT.

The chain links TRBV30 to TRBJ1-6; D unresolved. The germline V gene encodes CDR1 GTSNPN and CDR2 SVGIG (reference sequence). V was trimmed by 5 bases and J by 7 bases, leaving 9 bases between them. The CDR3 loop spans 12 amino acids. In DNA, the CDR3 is TGTGCCTGGGCCAGAATAAATTCACCCCTCCACTTT. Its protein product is CAWARINSPLHF.

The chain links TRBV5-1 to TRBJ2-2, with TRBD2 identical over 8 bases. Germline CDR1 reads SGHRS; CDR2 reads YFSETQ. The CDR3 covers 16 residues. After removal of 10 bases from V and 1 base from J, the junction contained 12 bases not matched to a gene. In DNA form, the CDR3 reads TGCGCCGGCCCGAAGAGCGGGGGCCAGAACACCGGGGAGCTGTTTTTT. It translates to CAGPKSGGQNTGELFF.

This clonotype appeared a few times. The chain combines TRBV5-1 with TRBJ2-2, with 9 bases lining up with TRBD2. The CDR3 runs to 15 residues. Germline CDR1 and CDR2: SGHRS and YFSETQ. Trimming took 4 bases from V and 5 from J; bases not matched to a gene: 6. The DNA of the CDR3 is TGCGCCAGCAGCACATTAGCGGGGGAGACCGGGGAGCTGTTTTTT. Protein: CASSTLAGETGELFF.

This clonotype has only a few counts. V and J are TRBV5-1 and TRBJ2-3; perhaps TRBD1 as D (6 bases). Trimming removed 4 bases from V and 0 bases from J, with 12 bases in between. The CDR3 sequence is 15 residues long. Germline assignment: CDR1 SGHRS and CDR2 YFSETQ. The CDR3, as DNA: TGCGCCAGCAGCCCCGGGACAAGTAGCACAGATACGCAGTATTTT. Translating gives CASSPGTSSTDTQYF.

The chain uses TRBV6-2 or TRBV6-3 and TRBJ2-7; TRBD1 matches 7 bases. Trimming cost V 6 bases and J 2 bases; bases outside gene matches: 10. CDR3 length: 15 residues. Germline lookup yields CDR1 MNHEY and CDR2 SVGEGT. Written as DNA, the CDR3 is TGTGCCAGCAGCTCCGGACAGGCCTCCACCTACGAGCAGTACTTC. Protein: CASSSGQASTYEQYF.

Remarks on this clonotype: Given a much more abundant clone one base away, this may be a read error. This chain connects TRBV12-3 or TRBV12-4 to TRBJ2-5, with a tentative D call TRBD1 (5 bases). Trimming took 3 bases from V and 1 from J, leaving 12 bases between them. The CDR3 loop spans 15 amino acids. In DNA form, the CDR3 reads TGTGCCAGCAGTTTCCTCAGGGTCACCCAAGAGACCCAGTACTTC. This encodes CASSFLRVTQETQYF.

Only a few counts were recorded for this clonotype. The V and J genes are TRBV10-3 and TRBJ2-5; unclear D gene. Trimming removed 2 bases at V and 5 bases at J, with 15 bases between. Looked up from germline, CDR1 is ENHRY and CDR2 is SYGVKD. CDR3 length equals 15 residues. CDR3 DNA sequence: TGTGCCATCAGTGAGCCGACCGGAGCCGGTGAGACCCAGTACTTC. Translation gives CAISEPTGAGETQYF.

This CDR3 is CASSREGARIRELFF. The DNA of the CDR3 is TGTGCCAGCAGCCGTGAAGGGGCCCGAATAAGGGAGCTGTTTTTT. This chain joins TRBV9 and TRBJ2-2; possible D gene TRBD1, 5 bases. V lost 4 bases, J lost 9 bases, and 19 bases lay in between. The CDR3 length is 15 residues. Germline V gene data show CDR1 as SGDLS and CDR2 as YYNGEE.

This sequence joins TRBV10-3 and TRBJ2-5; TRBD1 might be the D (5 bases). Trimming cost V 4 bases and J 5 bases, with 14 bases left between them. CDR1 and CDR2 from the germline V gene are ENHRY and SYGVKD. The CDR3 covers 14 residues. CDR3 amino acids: CAISGKTDGETQYF. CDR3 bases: TGTGCCATCAGTGGCAAGACAGATGGGGAGACCCAGTACTTC.

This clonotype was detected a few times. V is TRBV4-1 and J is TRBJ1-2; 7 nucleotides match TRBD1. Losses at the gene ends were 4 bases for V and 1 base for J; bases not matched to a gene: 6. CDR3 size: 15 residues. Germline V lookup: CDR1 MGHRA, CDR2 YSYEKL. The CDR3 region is CASSRGQRLNYGYTF. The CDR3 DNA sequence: TGCGCCAGCAGCCGGGGACAGCGGCTTAACTATGGCTACACCTTC.

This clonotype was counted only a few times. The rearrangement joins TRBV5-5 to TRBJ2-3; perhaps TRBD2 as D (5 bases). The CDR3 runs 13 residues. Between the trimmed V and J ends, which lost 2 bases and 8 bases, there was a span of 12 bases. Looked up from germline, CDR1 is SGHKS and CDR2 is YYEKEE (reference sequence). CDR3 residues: CASSLGGQVTQYF. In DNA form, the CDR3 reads TGTGCCAGCAGCTTAGGAGGTCAGGTTACGCAGTATTTT.

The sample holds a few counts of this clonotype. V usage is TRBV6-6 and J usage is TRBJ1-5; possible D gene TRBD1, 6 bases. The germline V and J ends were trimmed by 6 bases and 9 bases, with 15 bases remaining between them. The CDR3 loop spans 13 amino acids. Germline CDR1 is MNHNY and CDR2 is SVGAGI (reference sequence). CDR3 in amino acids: CASSQGQLRPQHF. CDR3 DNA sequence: TGTGCCAGCAGCCAGGGGCAGCTAAGGCCCCAGCATTTT.

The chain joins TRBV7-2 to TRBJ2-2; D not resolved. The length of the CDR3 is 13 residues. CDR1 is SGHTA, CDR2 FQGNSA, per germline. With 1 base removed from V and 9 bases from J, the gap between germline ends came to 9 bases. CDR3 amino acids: CASSLVTGRELFF. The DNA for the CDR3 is TGTGCCAGCAGCTTAGTTACGGGCCGGGAGCTGTTTTTT.

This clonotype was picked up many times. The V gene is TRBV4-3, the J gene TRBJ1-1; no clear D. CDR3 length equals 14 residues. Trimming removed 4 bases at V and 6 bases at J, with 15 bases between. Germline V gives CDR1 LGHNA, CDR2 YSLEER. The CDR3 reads CASSLTLGSSEAFF. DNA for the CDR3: TGCGCCAGCAGCCTAACCCTGGGATCCTCTGAAGCTTTCTTT.

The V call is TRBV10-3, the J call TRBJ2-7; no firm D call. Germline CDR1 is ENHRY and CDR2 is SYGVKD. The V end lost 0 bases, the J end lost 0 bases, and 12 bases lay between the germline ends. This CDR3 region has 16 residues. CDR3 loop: CAISESAQVSSYEQYF. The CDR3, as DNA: TGTGCCATCAGTGAGTCGGCGCAGGTCAGCTCCTACGAGCAGTACTTC.

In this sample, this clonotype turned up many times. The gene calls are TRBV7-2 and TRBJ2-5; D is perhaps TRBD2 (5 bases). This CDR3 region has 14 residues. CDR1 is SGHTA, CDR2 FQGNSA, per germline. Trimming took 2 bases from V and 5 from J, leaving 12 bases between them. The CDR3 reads CASSLTGVRETQYF. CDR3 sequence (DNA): TGTGCCAGCAGCTTAACCGGGGTCAGGGAGACCCAGTACTTC.

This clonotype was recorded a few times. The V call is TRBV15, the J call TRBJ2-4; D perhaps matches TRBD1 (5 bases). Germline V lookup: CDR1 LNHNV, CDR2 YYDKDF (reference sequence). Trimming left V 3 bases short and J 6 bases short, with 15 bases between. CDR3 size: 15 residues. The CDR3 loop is CATSSLTFGANIQYF. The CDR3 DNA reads TGTGCCACCAGCAGCCTCACCTTTGGGGCAAACATTCAGTACTTC.

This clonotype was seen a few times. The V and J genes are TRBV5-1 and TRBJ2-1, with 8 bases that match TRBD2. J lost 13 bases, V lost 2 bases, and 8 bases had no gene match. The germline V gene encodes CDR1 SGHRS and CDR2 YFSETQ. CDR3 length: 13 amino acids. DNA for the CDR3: TGCGCCAGCAGCTTCGGGGGGGGGGCAGGCCAGTTCTTC. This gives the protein CASSFGGGAGQFF.

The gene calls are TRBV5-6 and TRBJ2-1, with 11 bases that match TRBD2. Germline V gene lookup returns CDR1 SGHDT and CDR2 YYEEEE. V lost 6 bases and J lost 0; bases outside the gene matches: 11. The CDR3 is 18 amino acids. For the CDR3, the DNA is TGTGCCAGCAACCGATTAGCGGGGGGGCCGAGCTCCTACAATGAGCAGTTCTTC. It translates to CASNRLAGGPSSYNEQFF.

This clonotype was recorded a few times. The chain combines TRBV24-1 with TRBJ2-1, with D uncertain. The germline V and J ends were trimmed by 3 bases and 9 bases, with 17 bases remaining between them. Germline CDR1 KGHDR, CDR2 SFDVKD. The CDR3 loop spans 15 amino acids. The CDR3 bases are TGTGCCACCAGTGATCCTGGTTCCGGCGTGGCTGAGCAGTTCTTC. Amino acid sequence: CATSDPGSGVAEQFF.

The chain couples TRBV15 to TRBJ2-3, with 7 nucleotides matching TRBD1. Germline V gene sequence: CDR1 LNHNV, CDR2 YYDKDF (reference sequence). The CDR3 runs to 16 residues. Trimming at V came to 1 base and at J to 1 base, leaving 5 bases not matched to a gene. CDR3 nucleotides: TGTGCCACCAGCAGAGGCACAGGGGTTGGCACAGATACGCAGTATTTT. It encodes CATSRGTGVGTDTQYF.

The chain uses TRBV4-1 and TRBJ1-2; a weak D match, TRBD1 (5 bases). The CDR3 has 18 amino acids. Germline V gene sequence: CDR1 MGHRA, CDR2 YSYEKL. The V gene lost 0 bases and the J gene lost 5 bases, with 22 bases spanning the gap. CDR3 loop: CASSQDPRAMAGKYGYTF. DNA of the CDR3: TGCGCCAGCAGCCAAGATCCCAGGGCGATGGCAGGGAAGTATGGCTACACCTTC.

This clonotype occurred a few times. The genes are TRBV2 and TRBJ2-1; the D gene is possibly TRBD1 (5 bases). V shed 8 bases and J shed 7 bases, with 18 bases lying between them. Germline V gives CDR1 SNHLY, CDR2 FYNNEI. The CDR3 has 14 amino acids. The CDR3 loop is CASALFQGPNEQFF. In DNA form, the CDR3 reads TGTGCCAGCGCTTTATTTCAGGGTCCGAATGAGCAGTTCTTC.

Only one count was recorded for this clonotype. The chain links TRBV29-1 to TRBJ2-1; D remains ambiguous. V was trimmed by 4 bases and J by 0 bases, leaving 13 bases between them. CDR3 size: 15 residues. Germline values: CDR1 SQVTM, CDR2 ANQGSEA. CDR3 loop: CSVVPDTYSYNEQFF. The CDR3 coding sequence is TGCAGCGTTGTGCCCGACACCTACTCCTACAATGAGCAGTTCTTC.

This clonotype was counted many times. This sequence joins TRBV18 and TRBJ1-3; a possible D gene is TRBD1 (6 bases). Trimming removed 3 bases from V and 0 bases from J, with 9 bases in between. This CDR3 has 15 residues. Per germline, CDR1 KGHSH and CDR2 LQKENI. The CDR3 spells CASSPEQGSGNTIYF. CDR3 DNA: TGTGCCAGCTCACCTGAACAGGGCTCTGGAAACACCATATATTTT. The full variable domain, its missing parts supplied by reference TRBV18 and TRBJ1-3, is NAGVMQNPRHLVRRRGQEARLRCSPMKGHSHVYWYRQLPEEGLKFMVYLQKENIIDESGMPKERFSAEFPKEGPSILRIQQVVRGDSAAYFCASSPEQGSGNTIYFGEGSWLTVV.